The 32 T cell receptor beta chains below come from one sample, sequenced in a study of T-cell reconstitution after alpha-beta-depleted transplantation in children (dated by TCRdb to about 2016). The library was built by means of PCR. The listed sequencing device is Illumina HiSeq 2500. TCR libraries were prepared with molecular barcoding, using unique molecular identifiers to normalize TCRbeta repertoire quantification. The public reads were reanalyzed by TCRdb: fastp trimming at Q25, MiXCR alignment, in-frame beta chains only. Entries that share a CDR3 protein sequence are merged under the most common genes and DNA. Within this sample are around 500,000 distinct CDR3 sequences, with around 12% of them counted one time only. In total, the top ten clones hold approximately 5.4% of the sample. The sequencing used PBMCs from the stem cell graft donor, collected from the stem cell graft. Receptors originate from a human donor who donated a stem cell graft to a child with combined immunodeficiency.

This clonotype has just a few counts. The genes are TRBV4-3 and TRBJ2-1, with TRBD1 matching over 8 bases. The V segment lost 4 bases and the J segment 6 bases; nucleotides outside the gene matches: 8. CDR3 size: 15 residues. Germline V lookup: CDR1 LGHNA, CDR2 YSLEER. CDR3 loop: CASSLGTGYSNEQFF. The CDR3 DNA reads TGCGCCAGCAGCCTCGGGACAGGATACTCCAATGAGCAGTTCTTC.

This clonotype was detected only a few times. The chain links TRBV5-1 to TRBJ2-2; D may be TRBD1 or TRBD2 (5 bases each). Germline V gene data show CDR1 as SGHRS and CDR2 as YFSETQ. The CDR3 has 16 amino acids. Deletions cut 0 bases from V and 7 bases from J, with 16 bases between. The CDR3 is CASSLAEGSLIGELFF. The CDR3 DNA reads as TGCGCCAGCAGCTTGGCCGAGGGGAGCCTTATCGGGGAGCTGTTTTTT.

The gene calls are TRBV6-2 or TRBV6-3 and TRBJ2-1; D is perhaps TRBD2 (6 bases). Between the trimmed V and J ends, which lost 2 bases and 4 bases, there was a span of 18 bases. The CDR3 is made up of 17 amino acids. Germline V lookup: CDR1 MNHEY, CDR2 SVGEGT. The CDR3 spells CASSYPTGTSTYNEQFF. DNA for the CDR3: TGTGCCAGCAGTTACCCGACTGGAACTAGCACTTACAATGAGCAGTTCTTC.

In its sample, this clonotype was seen a few times. This chain links TRBV28 with TRBJ2-3, with TRBD2 identical over 8 bases. Germline V CDR1 and CDR2: MDHEN, SYDVKM. The CDR3 spans 13 residues. The V and J ends lost 4 bases and 4 bases, in that order; junction bases with no gene match: 1. The CDR3 region is CASSSGGSDTQYF. The DNA for the CDR3 is TGTGCCAGCAGTTCGGGGGGGTCAGATACGCAGTATTTT.

V is TRBV7-2 and J is TRBJ2-5, with D unclear. Trimming shortened V by 1 base and J by 1 base, and 10 bases separated the two germline ends. The CDR3 is 15 residues long. Germline V gene lookup returns CDR1 SGHTA and CDR2 FQGNSA. CDR3 nucleotide sequence: TGTGCCAGCAGCTTAGTAGGGTGGTTCCAAGAGACCCAGTACTTC. This translates into CASSLVGWFQETQYF.

This clonotype was seen only a few times. This sequence joins TRBV27 and TRBJ2-3; D uncertain. Trimming removed 2 bases at V and 5 bases at J, with 17 bases between. The CDR3 loop spans 16 amino acids. Germline CDR1 is MNHEY and CDR2 is SMNVEV (reference sequence). In DNA form, the CDR3 reads TGTGCCAGCAGTTTAGGACCACGCCAACCCAGAGATACGCAGTATTTT. Residues: CASSLGPRQPRDTQYF.

The J gene is TRBJ2-7, the V gene TRBV7-6; TRBD2 might be the D (6 bases). V was cut by 3 bases and J by 1 base, with 10 bases left in between. Germline-derived CDR1 and CDR2 are SGHVS and FNYEAQ. This CDR3 comprises 14 residues. CDR3 bases: TGTGCCAGCAGCTTCGGGACTGAGTCCTACGAGCAGTACTTC. Encoded protein: CASSFGTESYEQYF.

The chain carries TRBV3-1 and TRBJ2-2; no definite D call. V dropped 4 bases and J dropped 7 bases, with 7 bases sitting between them. CDR3 length: 12 residues. Germline V gene sequence: CDR1 LGHDT, CDR2 YNNKEL (reference sequence). The CDR3 protein is CASSLWGGELFF. The CDR3 region has the DNA TGTGCCAGCAGCCTTTGGGGCGGGGAGCTGTTTTTT.

The sample holds many counts of this clonotype. V gene TRBV7-3 combines with J gene TRBJ2-3, with no clear D. The CDR3 loop spans 13 amino acids. Germline CDR1 and CDR2: SGHTA and FQGTGA. Trimming took off 5 bases at V and 5 bases at J, with 11 bases between the two ends. CDR3 residues: CASSPSREDTQYF. The CDR3 DNA is TGTGCCAGCAGCCCATCTAGGGAAGATACGCAGTATTTT. The complete variable domain, with remaining parts taken from reference TRBV7-3 and TRBJ2-3, reads GAGVSQTPSNKVTEKGKYVELRCDPISGHTALYWYRQSLGQGPEFLIYFQGTGAADDSGLPNDRFFAVRPEGSVSTLKIQRTERGDSAVYLCASSPSREDTQYFGPGTRLTVL.

This clonotype was recorded at least ten times. The rearrangement links TRBV12-3 or TRBV12-4 to TRBJ1-2; the D is unclear. There are 14 residues in the CDR3. Trimming removed 5 bases at V and 2 bases at J, with 12 bases between. Here the CDR3 DNA reads TGTGCCAGCAGTCCAGAGACAATAAACTATGGCTACACCTTC. Protein product: CASSPETINYGYTF.

This clonotype was picked up a small number of times. V gene TRBV4-3 combines with J gene TRBJ2-1; D remains unclear. The CDR3 is 17 amino acids. Trimming left V 1 base short and J 0 bases short, with 13 bases between. Germline V gene data show CDR1 as LGHNA and CDR2 as YSLEER. CDR3 nucleotide sequence: TGCGCCAGCAGCCAAGCCCCGGAGCCGAGCTCCTACAATGAGCAGTTCTTC. Its protein product is CASSQAPEPSSYNEQFF.

J is TRBJ2-2 and V is TRBV27, with TRBD1 matching over 12 bases. Germline V gene data show CDR1 as MNHEY and CDR2 as SMNVEV (reference sequence). The V segment lost 6 bases and the J segment 9 bases; nucleotides outside the gene matches: 8. The CDR3 spans 15 residues. The CDR3 sequence: CASRPGQGASRELFF. DNA of the CDR3: TGTGCCAGCAGACCGGGACAGGGGGCTTCGAGGGAGCTGTTTTTT.

This clonotype was recorded at least ten times. V and J are TRBV6-2 or TRBV6-3 and TRBJ2-1; TRBD1 might be the D (5 bases). V lost 4 bases to trimming and J lost 5 bases, with 12 bases between them. CDR1 is MNHEY and CDR2 is SVGEGT in the germline V gene. The CDR3 runs to 14 residues. The CDR3 DNA reads as TGTGCCAGCAGTTTACAGGACGGACACAATGAGCAGTTCTTC. Amino acids: CASSLQDGHNEQFF.

This clonotype came up a few times. The chain uses TRBV5-1 and TRBJ2-5; D gene ambiguous. Between the trimmed V and J ends, which lost 0 bases and 5 bases, there was a span of 14 bases. CDR1 SGHRS and CDR2 YFSETQ come from the germline V gene. This CDR3 comprises 15 residues. The CDR3 DNA is TGCGCCAGCAGCTTGGATGGGGTGCATTCGGAGACCCAGTACTTC. This codes for CASSLDGVHSETQYF.

The chain uses TRBV4-1 and TRBJ1-3; D gene ambiguous. Germline V gene lookup returns CDR1 MGHRA and CDR2 YSYEKL. This CDR3 has 16 amino acids. V was shortened by 1 base and J by 0 bases, with 10 bases between the two germline ends. CDR3 sequence (DNA): TGCGCCAGCAGCCAAGGAAGGGCTTACTCTGGAAACACCATATATTTT. This translates into CASSQGRAYSGNTIYF.

This clonotype was found many times. The chain employs TRBV7-2 and TRBJ1-3; D is undetermined. The V and J ends lost 5 bases and 7 bases respectively, with 18 bases between them. Germline assignment: CDR1 SGHTA and CDR2 FQGNSA. This CDR3 comprises 15 residues. CDR3 loop: CASSPSLAKGNTIYF. CDR3 bases: TGTGCCAGCAGCCCCTCATTGGCCAAAGGGAACACCATATATTTT.

The chain couples TRBV9 to TRBJ1-1; D not resolved. The CDR3 extends over 14 amino acids. CDR1 and CDR2 from the germline V gene are SGDLS and YYNGEE. V was cut by 0 bases and J by 8 bases, with 14 bases left in between. CDR3 amino acids: CASSVGLNGIEAFF. CDR3 nucleotides: TGTGCCAGCAGCGTAGGTCTGAATGGGATCGAAGCTTTCTTT.

This clonotype was observed a few times. The rearrangement uses TRBV4-2 and TRBJ1-1; 8 nucleotides line up with TRBD1. This CDR3 contains 15 residues. With V trimmed by 3 bases and J by 4 bases, 7 bases remained unmatched. Germline V gives CDR1 LGHNA, CDR2 YNFKEQ. The CDR3 protein is CASSHPDREVTEAFF. The CDR3, as DNA: TGTGCCAGCAGCCATCCGGACAGGGAGGTCACTGAAGCTTTCTTT.

This clonotype was counted many times. The V and J genes are TRBV13 and TRBJ2-3, with D uncertain. V was pared by 0 bases and J by 10 bases, with 17 bases between. CDR3 length: 15 residues. Germline-derived CDR1 and CDR2 are PRHDT and FYEKMQ (reference sequence). CDR3 in DNA: TGTGCCAGCAGCTTAGGCCAAGGAACCCAGCTACCGCAGTATTTT. Protein sequence: CASSLGQGTQLPQYF.

V gene TRBV2 combines with J gene TRBJ2-7; TRBD2 matches 8 bases. Germline CDR1 is SNHLY and CDR2 is FYNNEI. Losses at the gene ends were 3 bases for V and 2 bases for J; bases not matched to a gene: 3. This CDR3 is 14 amino acids long. The CDR3 nucleotides are TGTGCCAGCAGTGACGGGACTAGTCCCTACGAGCAGTACTTC. Translation gives CASSDGTSPYEQYF.

This clonotype has just a few counts. This chain uses TRBV3-1 with TRBJ2-2; no reliable D call. Germline-derived CDR1 and CDR2 are LGHDT and YNNKEL (reference sequence). This CDR3 is built from 15 residues. With 4 bases removed from V and 0 bases from J, the gap between germline ends came to 9 bases. CDR3 coding DNA: TGTGCCAGCAGCCTTAGACAAGCGAACACCGGGGAGCTGTTTTTT. Protein product: CASSLRQANTGELFF.

The gene calls are TRBV5-4 and TRBJ2-7, with D perhaps TRBD2 (5 bases). Trimming removed 3 bases at V and 4 bases at J, with 14 bases between. The V gene's germline CDR1 is SGHNT and CDR2 YYREEE (reference sequence). This CDR3 has 14 residues. The CDR3 protein is CASSSSEGRYEQYF. The CDR3 DNA reads as TGTGCCAGCAGCTCCTCCGAGGGCCGATACGAGCAGTACTTC.

The chain uses TRBV28 and TRBJ2-3; D might be TRBD2 (6 bases). Germline V gene lookup returns CDR1 MDHEN and CDR2 SYDVKM. The CDR3 consists of 15 residues. V lost 3 bases to trimming and J lost 0 bases, with 10 bases between them. The chain's CDR3 is CASSFMGTSTDTQYF. As DNA, the CDR3 is TGTGCCAGCAGTTTTATGGGGACTAGCACAGATACGCAGTATTTT.

About this clonotype itself: Since the CDR3 does not end with the conserved phenylalanine or tryptophan, this likely comes from a read error. It is unclear where the CDR3 begins or ends on the DNA, so no DNA is shown, and the CDR3 is as TCRdb lists it. The chain's CDR3 is CAFIRDPT. The rearrangement links TRBV27 to TRBJ2-3; the table gives TRBD1 as D, unverified against the DNA. CDR1 and CDR2 (germline): MNHEY, SMNVEV (reference sequence). The CDR3 has 8 residues if both end residues are counted.

V is TRBV3-1 and J is TRBJ2-3, with D uncertain. The CDR3 loop spans 11 amino acids. Germline assignment: CDR1 LGHDT and CDR2 YNNKEL (reference sequence). The V gene lost 6 bases and the J gene lost 6 bases, with 7 bases spanning the gap. CDR3 nucleotides: TGTGCCAGCAGTCAGGATGATACGCAGTATTTT. This translates into CASSQDDTQYF.

The gene calls are TRBV5-5 and TRBJ2-5; no clear D. This CDR3 spans 16 amino acids. V lost 4 bases and J lost 2, with 18 bases in between. From germline, CDR1 is SGHKS and CDR2 YYEKEE (reference sequence). In DNA, the CDR3 is TGTGCCAGCAGCATCGACCCGCTGGGCTTACAAGAGACCCAGTACTTC. This translates into CASSIDPLGLQETQYF.

This clonotype came up many times. The V call is TRBV12-3 or TRBV12-4, the J call TRBJ1-5, with 8 bases identical to TRBD1. V shed 5 bases, J shed 3 bases, and the junction held 6 bases outside the gene matches. The CDR3 consists of 15 residues. The CDR3 DNA sequence: TGTGCCAGCAGTCCCCGGGACAGGACCAATCAGCCCCAGCATTTT. Amino acid sequence: CASSPRDRTNQPQHF.

The rearrangement joins TRBV7-8 to TRBJ1-5; TRBD1 matches at 7 bases. Losses at the gene ends were 5 bases for V and 1 base for J; bases not matched to a gene: 5. The CDR3 totals 15 residues. CDR1 and CDR2 (germline): SGHVS, FQNEAQ. The CDR3 reads CASSPWTGSNQPQHF. Here the CDR3 DNA reads TGTGCCAGCAGCCCGTGGACAGGCAGCAATCAGCCCCAGCATTTT.

This clonotype was picked up many times. J is TRBJ2-1 and V is TRBV6-4; possibly TRBD1 for D (6 bases). The germline CDR1 and CDR2 sequences are MRHNA and SNTAGT. Between the trimmed V and J ends, which lost 4 bases and 4 bases, there was a span of 11 bases. The CDR3 runs 14 residues. CDR3 nucleotides: TGTGCCAGCAGTGCCTCAACAGGGTACAATGAGCAGTTCTTC. Protein sequence: CASSASTGYNEQFF.

Many counts were recorded for this clonotype. The chain combines TRBV12-3 or TRBV12-4 with TRBJ2-5; D unresolved. The CDR3 is 12 residues long. Trimming removed 3 bases at V and 4 bases at J, with 6 bases between. CDR3 sequence (DNA): TGTGCCAGCAGTTTGGGGTCAGAGACCCAGTACTTC. It codes for CASSLGSETQYF.

This clonotype has at least ten counts. The chain is built from TRBV5-1 and TRBJ2-6; D gene uncertain. V dropped 0 bases and J dropped 2 bases, with 3 bases sitting between them. The CDR3 runs to 14 residues. Germline V CDR1 and CDR2: SGHRS, YFSETQ. The CDR3 spells CASSLGPGANVLTF. Written as DNA, the CDR3 is TGCGCCAGCAGCTTGGGCCCTGGGGCCAACGTCCTGACTTTC.

This clonotype showed up just a few times. The chain combines TRBV4-1 with TRBJ2-1; possibly TRBD2 for D (5 bases). The V gene lost 1 base and the J gene lost 9 bases, with 13 bases spanning the gap. The germline V gene has CDR1 MGHRA and CDR2 YSYEKL. This CDR3 is built from 14 residues. The CDR3 region has the DNA TGCGCCAGCAGCCAAGGGATTGTTGGAGGTGAGCAGTTCTTC. It is translated as CASSQGIVGGEQFF.